Below, 28 T cell receptor beta chains from the same sample are listed, as sequenced in a study of CD8 T cells in ankylosing spondylitis. The study's findings and limits: Seemingly distinctive of ankylosing spondylitis blood was a TCR beta motif formed by eight highly homologous variants.

These receptors are not linked to any known antigen. TCRdb reprocessed the 5' RACE reads with MiXCR, giving one entry per CDR3 protein. The sample yields more than 300,000 distinct CDR3 sequences, roughly 8% seen once. The sequencing sample was made of blood, either unsorted or a sorted T cell fraction (not recorded which). All receptors derive from a male donor with ankylosing spondylitis.

This chain joins TRBV12-3 or TRBV12-4 and TRBJ2-5; no definite D call. The CDR3 contains 12 residues. The ends were cut back, 9 bases at V and 7 bases at J, with 15 bases in the middle. This CDR3 reads CASRSSSGTQYF. In DNA form, the CDR3 reads TGTGCCAGTAGATCTAGTAGTGGGACCCAGTACTTC.

The sample holds many counts of this clonotype. This chain links TRBV12-3 or TRBV12-4 with TRBJ2-1; 7 nucleotides match TRBD1. Losses at the gene ends were 3 bases for V and 10 bases for J; bases not matched to a gene: 9. There are 14 residues in the CDR3. As DNA, the CDR3 is TGTGCCAGCAGTTTCGGACAGGCCGGATGGGAGCAGTTCTTC. It codes for CASSFGQAGWEQFF.

This clonotype was observed at least ten times. The chain recombines TRBV3-1 with TRBJ1-2; a possible D gene is TRBD1 (5 bases). The CDR3 totals 14 residues. Germline V gene lookup returns CDR1 LGHDT and CDR2 YNNKEL (reference sequence). Trimming took off 3 bases at V and 8 bases at J, with 16 bases between the two ends. This CDR3 reads CASSHQGESRGYTF. CDR3 nucleotide sequence: TGTGCCAGCAGCCACCAAGGGGAGTCCCGCGGCTACACCTTC.

This clonotype appeared a few times. The V call is TRBV28, the J call TRBJ2-2; 8 bases line up with TRBD2. The CDR3 spans 14 residues. CDR1 MDHEN and CDR2 SYDVKM come from the germline V gene. V trimming: 5 bases; J trimming: 2 bases; junction bases outside the gene matches: 1. The CDR3 coding sequence is TGTGCCAGCAGTATAGCGGGAAACACCGGGGAGCTGTTTTTT. This gives the protein CASSIAGNTGELFF.

This clonotype was seen many times. The CDR3 bases are TGCGCCAGCAGCTTGGTACCGACAGGGAATGAAAAACTGTTTTTT. It encodes CASSLVPTGNEKLFF. The chain has TRBV5-1 and TRBJ1-4; 7 bases match TRBD1. The germline V gene has CDR1 SGHRS and CDR2 YFSETQ. With 0 bases clipped from V and 5 bases from J, the junction kept 4 bases outside the gene matches. CDR3 length: 15 residues.

This clonotype has more than one count but fewer than ten. J is TRBJ2-1 and V is TRBV5-1; TRBD2 matches 12 bases. V was clipped by 5 bases and J by 9 bases; unmatched bases: 9. The CDR3 is 15 residues long. Germline CDR1 and CDR2: SGHRS and YFSETQ. The CDR3, as DNA: TGCGCCAGCAGTCCTCGGACTAGCGGGGCGGTTGAGCAGTTCTTC. As protein: CASSPRTSGAVEQFF.

This clonotype was detected only a few times. The chain recombines TRBV27 with TRBJ2-5, with TRBD2 identical over 7 bases. The ends lost 3 bases at V and 5 bases at J; junction bases unmatched: 3. Germline V gives CDR1 MNHEY, CDR2 SMNVEV (reference sequence). This CDR3 spans 13 amino acids. The CDR3 DNA reads as TGTGCCAGCAGTTTTGCGGGGGTCGAGACCCAGTACTTC. As protein: CASSFAGVETQYF.

This clonotype was seen a handful of times. The V call is TRBV7-9, the J call TRBJ2-5; 9 bases map to TRBD1. This CDR3 comprises 14 residues. Germline CDR1 and CDR2: SEHNR and FQNEAQ (reference sequence). The J segment lost 2 bases and the V segment lost 6 bases, leaving 4 bases of the junction unmatched. CDR3 in DNA: TGTGCCAGCAGATTGGGACAGGGACAAGAGACCCAGTACTTC. It encodes CASRLGQGQETQYF.

This clonotype appeared a few times. The rearrangement uses TRBV25-1 and TRBJ2-3; possible D gene TRBD2, 5 bases. The CDR3 is made up of 15 amino acids. The germline V gene encodes CDR1 MGHDK and CDR2 SYGVNS. V gave up 3 bases and J gave up 6 bases, with 16 bases separating them. The CDR3 sequence: CASSDSPTWEDTQYF. CDR3 DNA sequence: TGTGCCAGCAGTGATTCCCCTACGTGGGAGGATACGCAGTATTTT.

Many counts were recorded for this clonotype. The chain couples TRBV5-1 to TRBJ2-3; D may be TRBD2 (5 bases). Germline V gives CDR1 SGHRS, CDR2 YFSETQ. This CDR3 is 16 amino acids long. V gave up 4 bases and J gave up 2 bases, with 17 bases separating them. CDR3 loop: CASSPQESGNTDTQYF. CDR3 sequence (DNA): TGCGCCAGCAGCCCGCAGGAGTCCGGGAACACAGATACGCAGTATTTT. The entire variable domain, with the rest obtained from reference TRBV5-1 and TRBJ2-3, is as follows: KAGVTQTPRYLIKTRGQQVTLSCSPISGHRSVSWYQQTPGQGLQFLFEYFSETQRNKGNFPGRFSGRQFSNSRSEMNVSTLELGDSALYLCASSPQESGNTDTQYFGPGTRLTVL.

This clonotype was seen ten or more times. The V gene is TRBV24-1, the J gene TRBJ2-2; D call uncertain. Germline V gives CDR1 KGHDR, CDR2 SFDVKD. There are 16 residues in the CDR3. The germline V and J ends were trimmed by 4 bases and 6 bases, with 17 bases remaining between them. CDR3 amino acids: CATSEETAAGSGELFF. CDR3 coding DNA: TGTGCCACCAGTGAAGAGACGGCTGCCGGTTCCGGGGAGCTGTTTTTT.

The rearrangement links TRBV5-1 to TRBJ2-7, with 13 bases lining up with TRBD2. The V and J ends lost 3 bases and 6 bases, in that order; junction bases with no gene match: 6. Germline values: CDR1 SGHRS, CDR2 YFSETQ. This CDR3 has 15 residues. CDR3 residues: CASSSSGLAGTEQYF. Here the CDR3 DNA reads TGCGCCAGCAGCTCCTCGGGACTAGCGGGAACCGAGCAGTACTTC. Filled out from reference TRBV5-1 and TRBJ2-7, the complete variable domain reads KAGVTQTPRYLIKTRGQQVTLSCSPISGHRSVSWYQQTPGQGLQFLFEYFSETQRNKGNFPGRFSGRQFSNSRSEMNVSTLELGDSALYLCASSSSGLAGTEQYFGPGTRLTVT.

The chain has TRBV11-2 and TRBJ2-5; 14 bases line up with TRBD2. Germline CDR1 is SGHAT and CDR2 is FQNNGV. This CDR3 region has 15 residues. The trim removed 4 bases at V and 4 bases at J, leaving 2 bases unmatched. This chain's CDR3 is CASSSGLAGAETQYF. CDR3 DNA: TGTGCCAGCAGCTCGGGACTAGCGGGAGCAGAGACCCAGTACTTC. Drawing the rest from reference TRBV11-2 and TRBJ2-5, the complete variable domain is EAGVAQSPRYKIIEKRQSVAFWCNPISGHATLYWYQQILGQGPKLLIQFQNNGVVDDSQLPKDRFSAERLKGVDSTLKIQPAKLEDSAVYLCASSSGLAGAETQYFGPGTRLLVL.

This chain connects TRBV7-2 to TRBJ1-1; D is uncertain. With 5 bases removed from V and 7 bases from J, the gap between germline ends came to 17 bases. CDR1 is SGHTA, CDR2 FQGNSA, per germline. The CDR3 is made up of 14 amino acids. The CDR3: CASSPPRRSGEAFF. CDR3 nucleotide sequence: TGTGCCAGCAGCCCCCCCCGCCGTAGTGGTGAAGCTTTCTTT. Filled out from reference TRBV7-2 and TRBJ1-1, the complete variable domain reads GAGVSQSPSNKVTEKGKDVELRCDPISGHTALYWYRQSLGQGLEFLIYFQGNSAPDKSGLPSDRFSAERTGGSVSTLTIQRTQQEDSAVYLCASSPPRRSGEAFFGQGTRLTVV.

This clonotype turned up a few times. V and J are TRBV18 and TRBJ2-3, with 9 nucleotides matching TRBD2. CDR1 and CDR2 (germline): KGHSH, LQKENI. CDR3 length: 16 residues. Trimming removed 6 bases from V and 5 bases from J; junction bases left unmatched: 12. DNA for the CDR3: TGTGCCAGCTCTACCCGGGTTAGCGGGAGCGGAGATACGCAGTATTTT. It encodes CASSTRVSGSGDTQYF.

The gene calls are TRBV7-2 and TRBJ1-1, with D perhaps matching TRBD1 (5 bases). The V and J ends lost 5 bases and 1 base respectively, with 14 bases between them. CDR1 is SGHTA, CDR2 FQGNSA, per germline. The CDR3 spans 15 residues. Here the CDR3 reads CASSPRTLWNTEAFF. In DNA form, the CDR3 reads TGTGCCAGCAGCCCCCGGACACTTTGGAACACTGAAGCTTTCTTT.

This clonotype has just a few counts. The chain is built from TRBV3-1 and TRBJ2-7, with a weak D call TRBD1 (5 bases). Germline lookup yields CDR1 LGHDT and CDR2 YNNKEL (reference sequence). The CDR3 runs 15 residues. Trimming took off 0 bases at V and 3 bases at J, with 12 bases between the two ends. The CDR3 nucleotides read TGTGCCAGCAGCCAAGAACGGACATATTTCTACGAGCAGTACTTC. It translates to CASSQERTYFYEQYF.

Only a few counts were recorded for this clonotype. The chain couples TRBV6-1 to TRBJ2-1, with D perhaps matching TRBD2 (6 bases). The ends were cut back, 6 bases at V and 8 bases at J, with 14 bases in the middle. This CDR3 is 13 amino acids long. Germline CDR1 reads MNHNS; CDR2 reads SASEGT. The CDR3 nucleotides are TGTGCCAGCAGAGATTTCGGGAGCGATGAGCAGTTCTTC. Its protein is CASRDFGSDEQFF.

The V gene is TRBV18, the J gene TRBJ2-6; D remains unclear. The V gene lost 3 bases and the J gene lost 1 base, with 10 bases spanning the gap. The V gene's germline CDR1 is KGHSH and CDR2 LQKENI. The CDR3 has 16 residues. CDR3 region: CASSPFDISGANVLTF. The CDR3 DNA sequence: TGTGCCAGCTCACCTTTTGACATATCTGGGGCCAACGTCCTGACTTTC. Variable domain in full (rest from reference TRBV18 and TRBJ2-6): NAGVMQNPRHLVRRRGQEARLRCSPMKGHSHVYWYRQLPEEGLKFMVYLQKENIIDESGMPKERFSAEFPKEGPSILRIQQVVRGDSAAYFCASSPFDISGANVLTFGAGSRLTVL.

The chain recombines TRBV28 with TRBJ2-5, with 10 bases aligning to TRBD2. CDR1 MDHEN and CDR2 SYDVKM come from the germline V gene. The junction had 9 bases not matched to a gene; V was cut back by 5 bases and J by 6 bases. This CDR3 has 15 amino acids. Here the CDR3 DNA reads TGTGCCAGCAGTCTTTCCCTTACTAGCGGGAAGACCCAGTACTTC. Protein product: CASSLSLTSGKTQYF.

This clonotype was seen many times. V and J are TRBV5-1 and TRBJ1-1, with 7 positions matching TRBD1. J lost 3 bases, V lost 4 bases, and 3 bases had no gene match. Per germline, CDR1 SGHRS and CDR2 YFSETQ. This CDR3 is built from 13 residues. CDR3 DNA sequence: TGCGCCAGCAGCCGGGACAGCTACACTGAAGCTTTCTTT. It yields the protein CASSRDSYTEAFF.

This clonotype showed up just a few times. The rearrangement uses TRBV9 and TRBJ2-3; D not resolved. CDR3 size: 14 residues. Germline CDR1 and CDR2: SGDLS and YYNGEE. The V end lost 0 bases, the J end lost 0 bases, and 5 bases lay between the germline ends. In DNA, the CDR3 is TGTGCCAGCAGCGTAGGAGGCAGCACAGATACGCAGTATTTT. As protein: CASSVGGSTDTQYF.

The chain is built from TRBV5-1 and TRBJ2-7; D is ambiguous. V was trimmed by 2 bases and J by 0 bases, leaving 9 bases between them. The CDR3 contains 14 residues. Germline assignment: CDR1 SGHRS and CDR2 YFSETQ. CDR3 nucleotide sequence: TGCGCCAGCAGCTTTACGGATAGCTCCTACGAGCAGTACTTC. This encodes CASSFTDSSYEQYF.

This clonotype was counted between two and nine times. The V call is TRBV3-1, the J call TRBJ1-6, with 9 bases identical to TRBD1. Unmatched junction bases numbered 9, after V lost 4 bases and J lost 11 bases. Germline V gene lookup returns CDR1 LGHDT and CDR2 YNNKEL (reference sequence). The CDR3 contains 15 residues. CDR3 sequence reads: CASSPGTGWSTPLHF. The CDR3, as DNA: TGTGCCAGCAGCCCAGGGACAGGGTGGTCGACACCCCTCCACTTT. Together with reference TRBV3-1 and TRBJ1-6, the CDR3 gives the full variable domain: DTAVSQTPKYLVTQMGNDKSIKCEQNLGHDTMYWYKQDSKKFLKIMFSYNNKELIINETVPNRFSPKSPDKAHLNLHINSLELGDSAVYFCASSPGTGWSTPLHFGNGTRLTVT.

The chain combines TRBV4-1 with TRBJ2-1; D is undetermined. V lost 1 base and J lost 10, with 8 bases in between. The CDR3 contains 12 residues. Germline loops: CDR1 MGHRA, CDR2 YSYEKL. The CDR3 sequence: CASSQGQTEQFF. CDR3 nucleotides: TGCGCCAGCAGCCAAGGTCAGACCGAGCAGTTCTTC.

This clonotype was seen a handful of times. The rearrangement uses TRBV4-2 and TRBJ2-1; D is ambiguous. Per the germline V gene, CDR1 is LGHNA and CDR2 is YNFKEQ. The CDR3 contains 16 residues. V was pared by 1 base and J by 1 base, with 11 bases between. CDR3 loop: CASSQVVGSSYNEQFF. CDR3 in DNA: TGTGCCAGCAGCCAAGTAGTAGGCAGTTCCTACAATGAGCAGTTCTTC.

The chain joins TRBV11-3 to TRBJ1-2, with D unresolved. V lost 2 bases, J lost 4 bases, and 5 bases lay in between. The germline V gene has CDR1 SGHNT and CDR2 YENEEA. The CDR3 length is 12 residues. The CDR3 nucleotides are TGTGCCAGCAGCTTACCGGGCTATGGCTACACCTTC. This sequence encodes CASSLPGYGYTF.

In this sample, this clonotype turned up a few times. CDR3 DNA: TGCGCCAGCAGCTTGGTCTTTCGGGACAGATTTTACGAGCAGTACTTC. This sequence encodes CASSLVFRDRFYEQYF. The V gene is TRBV5-1, the J gene TRBJ2-7; 7 bases align to TRBD1. This CDR3 has 16 amino acids. The ends lost 0 bases at V and 4 bases at J; junction bases unmatched: 10. Per germline, CDR1 SGHRS and CDR2 YFSETQ.